Reported below is one T cell receptor (beta chain). Its target is unknown. This sample is part of a study of monozygotic twins with inflammatory bowel disease. Whole-study results and caveats: Support for any single strong IBD-associated signal or clonotype was not found. TCRbeta inverse Simpson diversity was decreased in IBD patients versus healthy co-twins.

In eight separate reactions per sample, cDNA was generated. TCRdb reworked the 5' RACE reads into one entry per CDR3 protein, no DNA. This repertoire comprises 350,000 to 550,000 distinct CDR3 sequences; its ten largest clones make up 2% to 3%. The CDR3 runs to 15 residues. The TCR originated in a human donor with ulcerative colitis or Crohn's disease, or a healthy co-twin of an affected twin (not recorded which). The sample consisted of blood. The chain is built from TRBV12-3 or TRBV12-4 and TRBJ2-3; TCRdb calls TRBD1, which cannot be checked without DNA. This CDR3 is CASSWTLDWADTQYF.